This TCR beta chain was sequenced during a study of OX40 agonist ivuxolimab in advanced cancers. Whole-study results and caveats: In CD8+ T cells, expanded clones were on average more numerous than in CD4+.

Here immunoSEQ multiplex PCR was the method, and the copy in TCRdb shows in-frame clones only, minus some. The repertoire holds tens of thousands of clones, with 85% to 90% as singletons. Germline V gene sequence: CDR1 LGHNA, CDR2 YNFKEQ. The V and J ends lost 0 bases and 3 bases, in that order; junction bases with no gene match: 5. The CDR3 runs 17 residues. Turning to this clone: Its matching antigen is unknown.

The sequencing used CD4+ or CD8+ T cells sorted from blood, collected in a trial of the OX40 agonist ivuxolimab. This clonotype originated in an adult with an advanced solid tumor such as melanoma, head and neck, liver or kidney cancer. This sequence joins TRBV4-2 and TRBJ1-5; 10 bases are shared with TRBD1. The CDR3 reads CASSQDMTGGNNQPQHF. CDR3 DNA: TGTGCCAGCAGCCAAGATATGACAGGGGGCAACAATCAGCCCCAGCATTTT.